One and the same sample provided the 24 T cell receptor beta chains below, sequenced in a study of cytomegalovirus exposure and HLA in healthy donors. Primers included in the PCR were 60 Vbeta and 13 Jbeta primers. Libraries were prepared by immunoSEQ multiplex PCR; TCRdb keeps only in-frame clonotypes and omits some of them. Of 130,000 to 150,000 clones in the sample, roughly 76% were seen once. The sequenced material came from PBMCs. These receptors all stem from a man between 18 and 35 years old in good health and CMV-seronegative.

The chain employs TRBV19 and TRBJ2-3; D is possibly TRBD1 (5 bases). With 6 bases removed from V and 4 bases from J, the gap between germline ends came to 17 bases. The CDR3 is 15 amino acids. The V gene's germline CDR1 is LNHDA and CDR2 SQIVND (reference sequence). The CDR3 loop reads CASSYRGNLADTQYF. CDR3 bases: TGTGCCAGTAGCTATAGGGGAAACCTCGCAGATACGCAGTATTTT.

V is TRBV6-5 and J is TRBJ2-3; no reliable D call. The V end was cut by 1 base, the J end by 6 bases, with 8 bases between. CDR3 length equals 13 residues. Per germline, CDR1 MNHEY and CDR2 SVGAGI. This chain's CDR3 is CASSYFEEDTQYF. The CDR3 DNA follows: TGTGCCAGCAGTTACTTCGAGGAGGATACGCAGTATTTT.

This clone appeared once. This chain links TRBV6-1 with TRBJ2-7, with a possible D match to TRBD1 (6 bases). The CDR3 covers 14 residues. V was pared by 6 bases and J by 0 bases, with 12 bases between. Per germline, CDR1 MNHNS and CDR2 SASEGT. CDR3 bases: TGTGCCAGCAGCTCTTACAGGGACTCCTACGAGCAGTACTTC. It codes for CASSSYRDSYEQYF.

This chain uses TRBV27 with TRBJ2-5; TRBD1 might be the D (6 bases). CDR1 is MNHEY and CDR2 is SMNVEV in the germline V gene (reference sequence). This CDR3 contains 14 residues. V was pared by 6 bases and J by 2 bases, with 13 bases between. The CDR3 DNA follows: TGTGCCAGCAGCCCAGGGGTAAATCAAGAGACCCAGTACTTC. Protein sequence: CASSPGVNQETQYF.

The V and J genes are TRBV4-2 and TRBJ2-5, with TRBD2 identical over 7 bases. The germline V gene encodes CDR1 LGHNA and CDR2 YNFKEQ. The CDR3 is 18 amino acids. Trimming took 0 bases from V and 3 from J; bases not matched to a gene: 13. The CDR3 DNA is TGTGCCAGCAGCCAAGAACACCAATCTAGCGGACTAAAAGAGACCCAGTACTTC. This gives the protein CASSQEHQSSGLKETQYF.

The CDR3 DNA follows: TGTGCCATCAGTGCGGTGACAGGGAAGAACGAGCAGTACTTC. Its protein product is CAISAVTGKNEQYF. This rearrangement joins TRBV10-3 to TRBJ2-5; 7 bases line up with TRBD1. The DNA end is a closer match to TRBJ2-7, so the J assignment may be wrong. Germline CDR1 is ENHRY and CDR2 is SYGVKD. This CDR3 contains 14 residues.

The chain uses TRBV5-1 and TRBJ2-7, with TRBD1 matching over 9 bases. With 0 bases clipped from V and 5 bases from J, the junction kept 9 bases outside the gene matches. The germline CDR1 and CDR2 sequences are SGHRS and YFSETQ. The CDR3 runs 16 residues. The CDR3 DNA is TGCGCCAGCAGCTTGGAGTGGGGACAGGGTACCAACGAGCAGTACTTC. Protein: CASSLEWGQGTNEQYF.

CDR3 amino acids: CASSVVPLGETQYF. CDR3 sequence (DNA): TGTGCCAGCAGCGTAGTTCCCCTAGGAGAGACCCAGTACTTC. The V and J genes are TRBV9 and TRBJ2-5; D ambiguous. Deletions cut 0 bases from V and 4 bases from J, with 10 bases between. The CDR3 contains 14 residues. Germline V gene lookup returns CDR1 SGDLS and CDR2 YYNGEE.

V gene TRBV7-2 combines with J gene TRBJ2-1, with a tentative D call TRBD1 (6 bases). This CDR3 is built from 14 residues. Germline-derived CDR1 and CDR2 are SGHTA and FQGNSA. V lost 6 bases, J lost 6 bases, and 15 bases lay in between. The CDR3 nucleotides read TGTGCCAGCAGTTCCGATACAGGGAGCAATGAGCAGTTCTTC. This encodes CASSSDTGSNEQFF.

The chain is built from TRBV28 and TRBJ1-3; tentatively, D is TRBD1 (5 bases). The germline V and J ends were trimmed by 10 bases and 0 bases, with 13 bases remaining between them. The CDR3 spans 14 residues. Germline CDR1 reads MDHEN; CDR2 reads SYDVKM. CDR3 sequence reads: CATAQGASGNTIYF. The CDR3 coding sequence is TGTGCCACCGCGCAGGGTGCCTCTGGAAACACCATATATTTT.

This sequence joins TRBV19 and TRBJ1-5; a possible D gene is TRBD1 (5 bases). The CDR3 loop spans 15 amino acids. Germline assignment: CDR1 LNHDA and CDR2 SQIVND (reference sequence). Trimming cost V 4 bases and J 1 base, with 11 bases left between them. CDR3 in amino acids: CASSTQGKSNQPQHF. CDR3 DNA: TGTGCCAGTAGTACCCAGGGAAAAAGCAATCAGCCCCAGCATTTT. Filled out from reference TRBV19 and TRBJ1-5, the complete variable domain reads DGGITQSPKYLFRKEGQNVTLSCEQNLNHDAMYWYRQDPGQGLRLIYYSQIVNDFQKGDIAEGYSVSREKKESFPLTVTSAQKNPTAFYLCASSTQGKSNQPQHFGDGTRLSIL.

This clone was observed once. The V gene is TRBV4-1, the J gene TRBJ2-3; 9 bases agree with TRBD2. Germline CDR1 reads MGHRA; CDR2 reads YSYEKL. The junction had 5 bases not matched to a gene; V was cut back by 3 bases and J by 1 base. The CDR3 is made up of 16 amino acids. The CDR3 nucleotides are TGCGCCAGCAGCCAGCATGCTAGCGGGGGCACAGATACGCAGTATTTT. Translation: CASSQHASGGTDTQYF.

The genes are TRBV29-1 and TRBJ1-5; TRBD1 aligns across 7 bases. The length of the CDR3 is 12 residues. Per germline, CDR1 SQVTM and CDR2 ANQGSEA. The J segment lost 4 bases and the V segment lost 4 bases, leaving 1 base of the junction unmatched. DNA of the CDR3: TGCAGCGTTGCGACAGGGAATCAGCCCCAGCATTTT. It is translated as CSVATGNQPQHF.

The chain couples TRBV6-1 to TRBJ2-5; TRBD2 is a possible D gene (6 bases). The CDR3 is made up of 15 amino acids. Germline V lookup: CDR1 MNHNS, CDR2 SASEGT. The V end lost 4 bases, the J end lost 4 bases, and 16 bases lay between the germline ends. CDR3 nucleotides: TGTGCCAGCAGTGCCGATTGGGGAGGTGCAGAGACCCAGTACTTC. Protein: CASSADWGGAETQYF.

The chain recombines TRBV30 with TRBJ2-3, with 11 positions matching TRBD2. After removal of 0 bases from V and 2 bases from J, the junction contained 7 bases not matched to a gene. The CDR3 contains 17 residues. The germline V gene has CDR1 GTSNPN and CDR2 SVGIG (reference sequence). CDR3 protein: CAWSVPGLAASTDTQYF. CDR3 DNA: TGTGCCTGGAGTGTACCGGGACTAGCGGCGTCCACAGATACGCAGTATTTT.

The V gene is TRBV19, the J gene TRBJ2-7, with 9 positions matching TRBD1. Germline V lookup: CDR1 LNHDA, CDR2 SQIVND (reference sequence). With 4 bases clipped from V and 3 bases from J, the junction kept 13 bases outside the gene matches. This CDR3 spans 17 amino acids. The CDR3 nucleotides are TGTGCCAGTAGTAGGGGGCGAGGGACAGGGCGTTACTACGAGCAGTACTTC. Amino acids: CASSRGRGTGRYYEQYF.

This clone was found a few times. The chain employs TRBV19 and TRBJ2-7; TRBD2 agrees at 8 bases. This CDR3 spans 14 amino acids. Per the germline V gene, CDR1 is LNHDA and CDR2 is SQIVND (reference sequence). J lost 1 base, V lost 4 bases, and 3 bases had no gene match. CDR3 protein: CASSTAGGSYEQYF. CDR3 nucleotide sequence: TGTGCCAGTAGTACGGCGGGGGGTTCCTACGAGCAGTACTTC. The whole variable domain, remainder taken from reference TRBV19 and TRBJ2-7, is DGGITQSPKYLFRKEGQNVTLSCEQNLNHDAMYWYRQDPGQGLRLIYYSQIVNDFQKGDIAEGYSVSREKKESFPLTVTSAQKNPTAFYLCASSTAGGSYEQYFGPGTRLTVT.

This chain uses TRBV29-1 with TRBJ2-7, with TRBD1 matching over 10 bases. Germline V gives CDR1 SQVTM, CDR2 ANQGSEA. With 1 base clipped from V and 6 bases from J, the junction kept 9 bases outside the gene matches. CDR3 length: 15 amino acids. The CDR3 sequence: CSVEVPPGQGREQYF. The CDR3 DNA sequence: TGCAGCGTTGAAGTCCCTCCGGGACAGGGGCGCGAGCAGTACTTC.

This sequence joins TRBV6-6 and TRBJ1-1; D possibly corresponds to TRBD1 (5 bases). Germline CDR1 MNHNY, CDR2 SVGAGI (reference sequence). Trimming removed 5 bases from V and 5 bases from J, with 9 bases in between. This CDR3 has 12 residues. CDR3 loop: CASSLQETEAFF. The CDR3 region has the DNA TGTGCCAGCAGTCTACAGGAAACTGAAGCTTTCTTT.

V gene TRBV14 combines with J gene TRBJ1-3, with D possibly TRBD1 on 6 matching bases. The germline V gene encodes CDR1 SGHDN and CDR2 FVKESK. CDR3 length equals 16 residues. V shed 4 bases and J shed 4 bases, with 17 bases lying between them. This chain's CDR3 is CASSRTHREFGNTIYF. The CDR3 coding sequence is TGTGCCAGCAGCCGAACCCACAGGGAGTTCGGAAACACCATATATTTT.

This clone was observed a handful of times. The chain uses TRBV10-1 and TRBJ1-4; 7 bases map to TRBD1. Germline trimming cut 3 bases from V and 3 bases from J; bases unmatched to any gene: 4. Per the germline V gene, CDR1 is WNHNN and CDR2 is SYGVQD (reference sequence). The CDR3 has 15 residues. This CDR3 reads CASSDGQASNEKLFF. Here the CDR3 DNA reads TGCGCCAGCAGTGACGGACAGGCTTCTAATGAAAAACTGTTTTTT.

This clone occurred a few times. Other DNA sequences of this sample code for an identical CDR3. The V and J genes are TRBV5-4 and TRBJ2-1; D gene uncertain. V lost 1 base and J lost 7, with 6 bases in between. Germline CDR1 and CDR2: SGHNT and YYREEE (reference sequence). The CDR3 loop spans 12 amino acids. DNA of the CDR3: TGTGCCAGCAGCTTGTTCTCTAATGAGCAGTTCTTC. Amino acids: CASSLFSNEQFF.

The chain combines TRBV10-1 with TRBJ1-1; D may be TRBD1 (5 bases). Germline CDR1 and CDR2: WNHNN and SYGVQD (reference sequence). The CDR3 is made up of 14 amino acids. Trimming removed 1 base from V and 1 base from J, with 7 bases in between. CDR3 sequence (DNA): TGCGCCAGCAGTGAGTATCAGGGGAACACTGAAGCTTTCTTT. This encodes CASSEYQGNTEAFF.

The V gene is TRBV27, the J gene TRBJ2-1; no clear D gene. The germline gives CDR1 MNHEY, CDR2 SMNVEV (reference sequence). V lost 5 bases to trimming and J lost 7 bases, with 12 bases between them. The CDR3 runs to 13 residues. This chain's CDR3 is CASSPGAFNEQFF. CDR3 DNA: TGTGCCAGCAGTCCCGGAGCTTTTAATGAGCAGTTCTTC.